These 28 T cell receptor beta chains originate from one sample sequenced in a study of human T cells and chemical hapten exposure (dated by TCRdb to 2020 to 2022). The sample's time point label, in plain terms: pre-sensitization, week 0. The intended sense of this specimen's treatment or condition label: therapeutic diphenylcyclopropenone sensitization with weekly scalp DPC. The library was produced with RACE. The sequencing machine was a NextSeq 500. TCRdb reran the public reads through fastp at Q25 and MiXCR, keeping productive beta chains. CDR3 protein sequences are deduplicated, and each keeps its most common genes and DNA. This sample holds more than 250,000 distinct CDR3 sequences; approximately 8.6% were observed only once. The leading ten clones occupy over 2% of the sample. Here the sequenced sample was whole blood, taken in connection with sensitization to the hapten diphenylcyclopropenone (DPC). The receptor source for this set is a woman between 40 and 55 years old with alopecia areata. Some clones in this sample may be carry-over from other donors' samples.

This chain connects TRBV10-3 to TRBJ2-1; 14 nucleotides agree with TRBD2. The CDR3 has 16 amino acids. J gave up 4 bases and V 5 bases, and 4 bases lay outside the gene matches. Looked up from germline, CDR1 is ENHRY and CDR2 is SYGVKD. The CDR3, as DNA: TGTGCCATCAGTAAAGGGACTAGCGGGAGATACAATGAGCAGTTCTTC. Its protein product is CAISKGTSGRYNEQFF.

The V call is TRBV5-1, the J call TRBJ1-5; no clear D. The V end lost 0 bases, the J end lost 2 bases, and 9 bases lay between the germline ends. This CDR3 spans 15 amino acids. Germline V CDR1 and CDR2: SGHRS, YFSETQ. This CDR3 reads CASSLAGTGNQPQHF. DNA for the CDR3: TGCGCCAGCAGCTTGGCAGGAACCGGCAATCAGCCCCAGCATTTT.

The chain joins TRBV20-1 to TRBJ1-1; no clear D gene. CDR1 DFQATT and CDR2 SNEGSKA come from the germline V gene (reference sequence). Trimming cost V 6 bases and J 4 bases, with 12 bases left between them. The CDR3 spans 12 residues. CDR3 protein: CSAPRRLTEAFF. DNA for the CDR3: TGCAGTGCCCCGAGGCGACTCACTGAAGCTTTCTTT.

V and J are TRBV6-5 and TRBJ2-5, with no clear D. V was trimmed by 0 bases and J by 2 bases, leaving 7 bases between them. The CDR3 contains 14 residues. From germline, CDR1 is MNHEY and CDR2 SVGAGI. The CDR3 loop reads CASSYSRLQETQYF. CDR3 in DNA: TGTGCCAGCAGTTACTCGCGACTTCAAGAGACCCAGTACTTC.

This clonotype was found many times. This chain joins TRBV4-3 and TRBJ1-1, with D maybe TRBD1 (5 bases). CDR3 length equals 15 residues. Germline V gene sequence: CDR1 LGHNA, CDR2 YSLEER. V dropped 3 bases and J dropped 1 base, with 12 bases sitting between them. In nucleotides, the CDR3 is TGCGCCAGCAGCCACTCCTCCCAGGGGAACACTGAAGCTTTCTTT. Amino acid sequence: CASSHSSQGNTEAFF.

This clonotype appeared a few times. The rearrangement joins TRBV5-1 to TRBJ1-4, with D perhaps matching TRBD1 (5 bases). The germline V and J ends were trimmed by 4 bases and 1 base, with 14 bases remaining between them. The CDR3 totals 16 residues. Germline loops: CDR1 SGHRS, CDR2 YFSETQ. For the CDR3, the DNA is TGCGCCAGCAGCGCTGGTATAGGGGTAACTAATGAAAAACTGTTTTTT. Its translation is CASSAGIGVTNEKLFF.

This clonotype was counted between two and nine times. The genes are TRBV28 and TRBJ2-7, with 7 bases that match TRBD1. CDR1 is MDHEN and CDR2 is SYDVKM in the germline V gene. V was clipped by 4 bases and J by 4 bases; unmatched bases: 4. The CDR3 runs 13 residues. CDR3 nucleotides: TGTGCCAGCAGTTCGAGGGGGCGGTACGAGCAGTACTTC. Translating it yields CASSSRGRYEQYF.

This clonotype has ten or more counts. The J gene is TRBJ2-5, the V gene TRBV6-1; 8 nucleotides agree with TRBD2. CDR3 length equals 13 residues. The trim removed 8 bases at V and 6 bases at J, leaving 8 bases unmatched. Germline lookup yields CDR1 MNHNS and CDR2 SASEGT. In DNA form, the CDR3 reads TGTGCCAGCCCGAGCGGGAGTAGGCAGACCCAGTACTTC. Encoded protein: CASPSGSRQTQYF.

The chain combines TRBV10-3 with TRBJ1-6, with 8 nucleotides matching TRBD1. After removal of 6 bases from V and 4 bases from J, the junction contained 5 bases not matched to a gene. There are 15 residues in the CDR3. Germline V gives CDR1 ENHRY, CDR2 SYGVKD. This CDR3 reads CAISETGGYNSPLHF. For the CDR3, the DNA is TGTGCCATCAGCGAAACAGGGGGATATAATTCACCCCTCCACTTT.

In this sample, this clonotype turned up a few times. The V gene is TRBV6-4, the J gene TRBJ2-3; D perhaps matches TRBD2 (6 bases). In germline, CDR1 is MRHNA, CDR2 SNTAGT. The ends were cut back, 6 bases at V and 8 bases at J, with 18 bases in the middle. The length of the CDR3 is 14 residues. The CDR3 sequence: CASSEAGLSRTQYF. The CDR3 DNA is TGTGCCAGCAGCGAAGCCGGACTAAGCCGTACGCAGTATTTT.

This clonotype was picked up a small number of times. The genes are TRBV5-5 and TRBJ2-4; 8 bases fit TRBD2. V was clipped by 6 bases and J by 0 bases; unmatched bases: 5. Per germline, CDR1 SGHKS and CDR2 YYEKEE (reference sequence). CDR3 length: 15 amino acids. The CDR3 loop reads CASTVAGLAKNIQYF. The CDR3 region has the DNA TGTGCCAGCACCGTAGCGGGACTAGCCAAAAACATTCAGTACTTC.

V and J are TRBV12-3 or TRBV12-4 and TRBJ1-2; 8 bases fit TRBD1. Unmatched junction bases numbered 8, after V lost 7 bases and J lost 7 bases. There are 13 residues in the CDR3. DNA for the CDR3: TGTGCCAGCACCCCGGACAGGGTCGGTGGCTACACCTTC. Protein: CASTPDRVGGYTF.

The chain has TRBV27 and TRBJ1-5, with D uncertain. The CDR3 consists of 13 residues. CDR1 is MNHEY and CDR2 is SMNVEV in the germline V gene (reference sequence). Trimming took off 8 bases at V and 3 bases at J, with 11 bases between the two ends. As DNA, the CDR3 is TGTGCCAGCCGCTGGGGTCCCAATCAGCCCCAGCATTTT. The encoded protein is CASRWGPNQPQHF.

This clonotype has ten or more counts. The chain couples TRBV4-2 to TRBJ2-3; D is undetermined. Trimming took 0 bases from V and 3 from J, leaving 1 base between them. CDR1 is LGHNA and CDR2 is YNFKEQ in the germline V gene. This CDR3 spans 12 amino acids. The CDR3 is CASSQDTDTQYF. As DNA, the CDR3 is TGTGCCAGCAGCCAAGATACAGATACGCAGTATTTT.

The chain uses TRBV7-9 and TRBJ2-6; D is uncertain. Germline CDR1 and CDR2: SEHNR and FQNEAQ (reference sequence). V was cut by 5 bases and J by 4 bases, with 6 bases left in between. This CDR3 has 13 residues. The CDR3 loop reads CASSRWGANVLTF. Here the CDR3 DNA reads TGTGCCAGCAGCCGCTGGGGGGCCAACGTCCTGACTTTC.

This clonotype was counted a few times. The chain uses TRBV20-1 and TRBJ1-1, with D perhaps TRBD1 (6 bases). V lost 1 base and J 6 bases, leaving 15 bases between the germline ends. Per germline, CDR1 DFQATT and CDR2 SNEGSKA (reference sequence). This CDR3 has 14 amino acids. The CDR3 DNA follows: TGCAGTGCTAGAGGGCCGGGGGCGCGGCCTGAAGCTTTCTTT. It is translated as CSARGPGARPEAFF.

A few counts support this clonotype. CDR3 sequence reads: CASSLDIPNTEAFF. As DNA, the CDR3 is TGTGCCAGCAGCTTAGACATCCCGAACACTGAAGCTTTCTTT. The chain uses TRBV7-2 and TRBJ1-1, with D uncertain. The CDR3 spans 14 residues. V lost 1 base and J lost 1, with 7 bases in between. From germline, CDR1 is SGHTA and CDR2 FQGNSA.

The chain combines TRBV2 with TRBJ2-7; D is unresolved. V gave up 6 bases and J gave up 4 bases, with 10 bases separating them. Germline CDR1 reads SNHLY; CDR2 reads FYNNEI. The CDR3 is 12 amino acids. The DNA of the CDR3 is TGTGCCAGCAGCTACCCGGAGTACGAGCAGTACTTC. As protein: CASSYPEYEQYF.

This chain connects TRBV24-1 to TRBJ1-1; D uncertain. CDR3 length equals 14 residues. Germline CDR1 reads KGHDR; CDR2 reads SFDVKD. V was pared by 5 bases and J by 0 bases, with 9 bases between. CDR3 loop: CATSGTGMNTEAFF. The CDR3 DNA sequence: TGTGCCACCAGTGGAACGGGGATGAACACTGAAGCTTTCTTT.

In its sample, this clonotype was seen a few times. This chain connects TRBV3-1 to TRBJ1-1; a possible D gene is TRBD1 (6 bases). Germline loops: CDR1 LGHDT, CDR2 YNNKEL (reference sequence). The CDR3 consists of 14 residues. V lost 1 base and J 3 bases, leaving 9 bases between the germline ends. The CDR3 bases are TGTGCCAGCAGCCAAGCAGGGGCCGACACTGAAGCTTTCTTT. Translation: CASSQAGADTEAFF.

The chain uses TRBV9 and TRBJ1-3; D unresolved. V shed 4 bases and J shed 8 bases, with 13 bases lying between them. Germline CDR1 is SGDLS and CDR2 is YYNGEE. CDR3 length: 13 residues. DNA of the CDR3: TGTGCCAGCAGCCCCCGGATCAGCGACACCATATATTTT. Its translation: CASSPRISDTIYF.

This chain links TRBV6-6 with TRBJ2-4; TRBD2 matches at 10 bases. The CDR3 extends over 17 amino acids. In germline, CDR1 is MNHNY, CDR2 SVGAGI (reference sequence). V was clipped by 6 bases and J by 2 bases; unmatched bases: 10. Here the CDR3 reads CASSPEAGGRPKNIQYF. CDR3 in DNA: TGTGCCAGCAGCCCTGAAGCGGGAGGGCGGCCCAAAAACATTCAGTACTTC.

The V and J genes are TRBV6-2 or TRBV6-3 and TRBJ1-2; possibly TRBD1 for D (5 bases). V lost 1 base and J 8 bases, leaving 14 bases between the germline ends. Germline V gene lookup returns CDR1 MNHEY and CDR2 SVGEGT. The CDR3 consists of 14 residues. The DNA of the CDR3 is TGTGCCAGCAGTTACTTGAGGACAAAGTTCGGCTACACCTTC. Translated, it gives CASSYLRTKFGYTF.

This clonotype was found a few times. The gene calls are TRBV4-2 and TRBJ1-6, with 9 bases lining up with TRBD1. CDR1 LGHNA and CDR2 YNFKEQ come from the germline V gene. Germline trimming cut 2 bases from V and 10 bases from J; bases unmatched to any gene: 6. The CDR3 loop spans 15 amino acids. In DNA, the CDR3 is TGTGCCAGCAGCCAATCGGACAGGGGAGTCTCACCCCTCCACTTT. It translates to CASSQSDRGVSPLHF.

This clonotype was counted many times. This sequence joins TRBV6-5 and TRBJ1-4; perhaps TRBD1 as D (6 bases). This CDR3 comprises 15 residues. V lost 4 bases, J lost 10 bases, and 19 bases lay in between. CDR1 and CDR2 (germline): MNHEY, SVGAGI. CDR3 protein: CASSSRTGSLGKLFF. The CDR3 nucleotides are TGTGCCAGCAGTTCCCGAACAGGGAGCCTCGGAAAACTGTTTTTT.

The chain recombines TRBV6-2 or TRBV6-3 with TRBJ2-7, with a tentative D call TRBD2 (6 bases). The CDR3 is 17 residues long. V was cut by 7 bases and J by 1 base, with 23 bases left in between. The germline V gene encodes CDR1 MNHEY and CDR2 SVGEGT. CDR3 residues: CASIPEPRGTLSYEQYF. DNA for the CDR3: TGTGCCAGCATCCCCGAACCCCGCGGGACCCTATCCTACGAGCAGTACTTC.

This clonotype was recorded at least ten times. The chain carries TRBV29-1 and TRBJ2-7; D perhaps matches TRBD1 (5 bases). This CDR3 has 15 amino acids. Germline CDR1 SQVTM, CDR2 ANQGSEA. V was cut by 0 bases and J by 0 bases, with 12 bases left in between. The CDR3 protein is CSVEERTSFSYEQYF. In DNA form, the CDR3 reads TGCAGCGTTGAAGAAAGGACATCATTCTCCTACGAGCAGTACTTC.

This clonotype was seen more than once but under ten times. This chain connects TRBV5-1 to TRBJ1-2; no definite D call. The CDR3 runs 13 residues. Germline assignment: CDR1 SGHRS and CDR2 YFSETQ. V was cut by 5 bases and J by 6 bases, with 14 bases left in between. The CDR3, as DNA: TGCGCCAGCAGTCCCGACCGCACACATGGCTACACCTTC. Its protein product is CASSPDRTHGYTF.